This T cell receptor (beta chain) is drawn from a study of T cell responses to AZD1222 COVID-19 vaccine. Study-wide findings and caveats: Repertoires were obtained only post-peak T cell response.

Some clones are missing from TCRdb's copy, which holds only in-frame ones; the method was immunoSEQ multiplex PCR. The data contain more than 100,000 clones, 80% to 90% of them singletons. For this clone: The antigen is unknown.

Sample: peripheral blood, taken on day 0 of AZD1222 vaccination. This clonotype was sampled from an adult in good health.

As DNA, the CDR3 is TGCAGCATTAAAACTGGGGCCAACGTCCTGACTTTC. It encodes CSIKTGANVLTF. The gene calls are TRBV29-1 and TRBJ2-6; D unclear. The CDR3 contains 12 residues. V lost 8 bases, J lost 2 bases, and 7 bases lay in between. CDR1 SQVTM and CDR2 ANQGSEA come from the germline V gene.